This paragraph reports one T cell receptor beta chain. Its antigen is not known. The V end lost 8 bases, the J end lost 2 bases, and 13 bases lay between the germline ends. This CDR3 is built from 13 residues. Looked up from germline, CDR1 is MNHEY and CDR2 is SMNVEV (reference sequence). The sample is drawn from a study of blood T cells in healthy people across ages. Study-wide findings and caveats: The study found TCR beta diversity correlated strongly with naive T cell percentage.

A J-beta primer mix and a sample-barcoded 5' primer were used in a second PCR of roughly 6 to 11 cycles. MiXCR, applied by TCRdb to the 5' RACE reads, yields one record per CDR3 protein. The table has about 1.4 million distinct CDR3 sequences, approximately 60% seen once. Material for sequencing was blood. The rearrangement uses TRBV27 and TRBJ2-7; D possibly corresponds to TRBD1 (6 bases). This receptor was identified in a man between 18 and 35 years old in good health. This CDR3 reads CASATRGPYEQYF. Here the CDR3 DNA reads TGTGCCAGCGCTACCAGGGGACCCTACGAGCAGTACTTC.